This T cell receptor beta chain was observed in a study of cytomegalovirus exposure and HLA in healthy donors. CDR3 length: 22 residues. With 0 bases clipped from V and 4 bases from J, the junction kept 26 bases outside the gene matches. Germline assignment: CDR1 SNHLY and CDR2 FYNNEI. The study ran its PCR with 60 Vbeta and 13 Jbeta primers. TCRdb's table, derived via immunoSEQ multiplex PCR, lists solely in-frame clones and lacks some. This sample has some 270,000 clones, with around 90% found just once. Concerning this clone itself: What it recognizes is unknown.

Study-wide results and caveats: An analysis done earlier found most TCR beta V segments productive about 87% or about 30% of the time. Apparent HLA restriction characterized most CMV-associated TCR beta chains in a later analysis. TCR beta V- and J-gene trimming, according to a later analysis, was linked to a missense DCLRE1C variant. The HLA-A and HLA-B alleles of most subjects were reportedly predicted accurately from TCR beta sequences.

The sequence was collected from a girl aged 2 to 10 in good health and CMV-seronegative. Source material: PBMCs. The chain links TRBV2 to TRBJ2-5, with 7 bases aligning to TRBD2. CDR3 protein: CASSEAPDVQRTRLKFGETQYF. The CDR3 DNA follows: TGTGCCAGCAGTGAAGCACCCGACGTCCAGAGGACTAGGTTAAAGTTTGGAGAGACCCAGTACTTC.